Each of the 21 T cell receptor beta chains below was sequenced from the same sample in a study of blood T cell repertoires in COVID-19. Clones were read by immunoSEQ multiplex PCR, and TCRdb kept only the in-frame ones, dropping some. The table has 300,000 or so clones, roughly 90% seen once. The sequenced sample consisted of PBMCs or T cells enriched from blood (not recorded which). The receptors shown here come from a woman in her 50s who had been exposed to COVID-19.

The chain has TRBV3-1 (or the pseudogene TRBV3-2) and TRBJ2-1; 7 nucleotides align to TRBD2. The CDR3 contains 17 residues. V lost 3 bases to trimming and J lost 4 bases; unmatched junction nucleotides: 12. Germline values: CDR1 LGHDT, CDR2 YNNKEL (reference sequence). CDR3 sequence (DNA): TGTGCCAGCAGCCACGATCTCCGGGACTACAAATACAATGAGCAGTTCTTC. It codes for CASSHDLRDYKYNEQFF.

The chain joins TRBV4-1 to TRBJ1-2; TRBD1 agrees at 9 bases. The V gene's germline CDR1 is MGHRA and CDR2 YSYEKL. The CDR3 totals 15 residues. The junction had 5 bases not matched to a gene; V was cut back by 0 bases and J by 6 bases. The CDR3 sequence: CASSQEPQGADGYTF. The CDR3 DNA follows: TGCGCCAGCAGCCAAGAACCACAGGGGGCGGATGGCTACACCTTC.

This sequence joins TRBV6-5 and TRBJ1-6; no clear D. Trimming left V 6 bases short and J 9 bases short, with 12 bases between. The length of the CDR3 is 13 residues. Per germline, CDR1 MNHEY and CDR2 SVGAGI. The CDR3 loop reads CASSPREVSPLHF. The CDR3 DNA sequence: TGTGCCAGCAGCCCCCGGGAGGTTTCACCCCTCCACTTT.

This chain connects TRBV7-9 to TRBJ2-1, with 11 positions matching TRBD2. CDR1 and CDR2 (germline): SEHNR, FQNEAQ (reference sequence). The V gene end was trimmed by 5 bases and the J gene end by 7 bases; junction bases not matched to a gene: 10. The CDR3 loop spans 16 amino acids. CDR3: CASSVRLAGMDNEQFF. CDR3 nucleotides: TGTGCCAGCAGCGTGCGACTAGCGGGGATGGATAATGAGCAGTTCTTC.

This CDR3 reads CASSEGTGYYYGYTF. Written as DNA, the CDR3 is TGTGCCAGCAGTGAAGGCACAGGATACTACTATGGCTACACCTTC. The chain has TRBV2 and TRBJ1-2, with D maybe TRBD1 (5 bases). The CDR3 loop spans 15 amino acids. Trimming shortened V by 1 base and J by 3 bases, and 12 bases separated the two germline ends. Germline CDR1 and CDR2: SNHLY and FYNNEI.

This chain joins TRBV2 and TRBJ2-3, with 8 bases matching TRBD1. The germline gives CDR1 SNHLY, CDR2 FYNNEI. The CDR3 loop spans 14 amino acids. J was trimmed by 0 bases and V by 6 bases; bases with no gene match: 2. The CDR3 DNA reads TGTGCCAGCAGCCGGGACAGGAGCACAGATACGCAGTATTTT. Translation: CASSRDRSTDTQYF.

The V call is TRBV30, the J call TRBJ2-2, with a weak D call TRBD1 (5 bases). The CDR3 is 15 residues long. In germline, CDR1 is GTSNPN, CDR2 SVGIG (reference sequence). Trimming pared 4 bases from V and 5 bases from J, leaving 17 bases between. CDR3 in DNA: TGTGCCTGGAATAACGGCCAGGGATGGACCGGGGAGCTGTTTTTT. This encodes CAWNNGQGWTGELFF.

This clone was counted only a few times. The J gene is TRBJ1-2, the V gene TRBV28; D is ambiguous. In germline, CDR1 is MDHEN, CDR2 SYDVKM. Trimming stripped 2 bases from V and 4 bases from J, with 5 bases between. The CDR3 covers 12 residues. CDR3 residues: CASSLRSYGYTF. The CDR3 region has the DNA TGTGCCAGCAGTTTACGGTCCTATGGCTACACCTTC.

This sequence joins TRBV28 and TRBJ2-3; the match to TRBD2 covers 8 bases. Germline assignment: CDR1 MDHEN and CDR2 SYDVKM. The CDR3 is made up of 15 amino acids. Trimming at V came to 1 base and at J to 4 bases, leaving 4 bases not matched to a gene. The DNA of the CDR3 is TGTGCCAGCAGTTTATACGGGGGGGCCGCAGATACGCAGTATTTT. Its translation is CASSLYGGAADTQYF.

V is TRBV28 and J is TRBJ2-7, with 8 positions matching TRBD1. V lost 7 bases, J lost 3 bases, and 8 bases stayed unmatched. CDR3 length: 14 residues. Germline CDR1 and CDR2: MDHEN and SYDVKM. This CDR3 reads CASTAPGQVYEQYF. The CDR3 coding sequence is TGTGCCAGCACCGCCCCGGGACAGGTCTACGAGCAGTACTTC. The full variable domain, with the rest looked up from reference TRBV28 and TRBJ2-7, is DVKVTQSSRYLVKRTGEKVFLECVQDMDHENMFWYRQDPGLGLRLIYFSYDVKMKEKGDIPEGYSVSREKKERFSLILESASTNQTSMYLCASTAPGQVYEQYFGPGTRLTVT.

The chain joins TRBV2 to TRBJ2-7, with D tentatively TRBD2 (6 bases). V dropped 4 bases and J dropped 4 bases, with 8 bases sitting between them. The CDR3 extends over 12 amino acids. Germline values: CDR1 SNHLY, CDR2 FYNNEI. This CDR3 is CASSAEGYEQYF. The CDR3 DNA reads TGTGCCAGCAGTGCGGAGGGGTACGAGCAGTACTTC.

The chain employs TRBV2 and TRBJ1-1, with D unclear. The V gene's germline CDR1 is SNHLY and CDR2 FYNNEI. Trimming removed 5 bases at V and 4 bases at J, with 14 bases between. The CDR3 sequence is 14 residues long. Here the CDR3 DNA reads TGTGCCAGCAGTTTGCGGGCTTTGGGCACTGAAGCTTTCTTT. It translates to CASSLRALGTEAFF.

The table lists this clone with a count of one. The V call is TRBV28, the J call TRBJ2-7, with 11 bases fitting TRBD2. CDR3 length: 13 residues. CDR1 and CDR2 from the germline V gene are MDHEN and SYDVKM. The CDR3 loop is CAASGGPLYEQYF. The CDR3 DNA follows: TGTGCGGCTAGCGGGGGGCCCCTCTACGAGCAGTACTTC.

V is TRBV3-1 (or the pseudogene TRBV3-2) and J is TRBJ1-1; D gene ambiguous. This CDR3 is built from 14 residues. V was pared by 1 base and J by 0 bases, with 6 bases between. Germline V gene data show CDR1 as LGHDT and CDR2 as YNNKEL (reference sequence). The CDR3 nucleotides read TGTGCCAGCAGCCAAGTTACTATGAACACTGAAGCTTTCTTT. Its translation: CASSQVTMNTEAFF.

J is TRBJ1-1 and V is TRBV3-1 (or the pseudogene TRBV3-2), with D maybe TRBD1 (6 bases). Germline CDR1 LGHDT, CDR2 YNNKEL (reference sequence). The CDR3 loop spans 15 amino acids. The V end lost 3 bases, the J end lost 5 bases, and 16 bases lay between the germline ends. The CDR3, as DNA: TGTGCCAGCAGCCACAGACAGGCCGCAAGGACTGAAGCTTTCTTT. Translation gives CASSHRQAARTEAFF.

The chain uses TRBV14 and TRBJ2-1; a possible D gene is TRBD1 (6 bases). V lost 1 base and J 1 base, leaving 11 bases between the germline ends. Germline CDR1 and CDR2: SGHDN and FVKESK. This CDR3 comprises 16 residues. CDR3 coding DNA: TGTGCCAGCAGCCAAGTTACAGGGAAATCCTACAATGAGCAGTTCTTC. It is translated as CASSQVTGKSYNEQFF. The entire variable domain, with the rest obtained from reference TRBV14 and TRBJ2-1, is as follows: EAGVTQFPSHSVIEKGQTVTLRCDPISGHDNLYWYRRVMGKEIKFLLHFVKESKQDESGMPNNRFLAERTGGTYSTLKVQPAELEDSGVYFCASSQVTGKSYNEQFFGPGTRLTVL.

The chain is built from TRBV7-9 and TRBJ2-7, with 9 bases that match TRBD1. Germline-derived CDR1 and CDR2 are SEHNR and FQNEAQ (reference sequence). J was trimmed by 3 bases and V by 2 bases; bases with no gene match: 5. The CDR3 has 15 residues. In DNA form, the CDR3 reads TGTGCCAGCAGCTTATGGGACAGGGATGACTACGAGCAGTACTTC. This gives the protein CASSLWDRDDYEQYF. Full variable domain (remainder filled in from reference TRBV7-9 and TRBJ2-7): DTGVSQNPRHKITKRGQNVTFRCDPISEHNRLYWYRQTLGQGPEFLTYFQNEAQLEKSRLLSDRFSAERPKGSFSTLEIQRTEQGDSAMYLCASSLWDRDDYEQYFGPGTRLTVT.

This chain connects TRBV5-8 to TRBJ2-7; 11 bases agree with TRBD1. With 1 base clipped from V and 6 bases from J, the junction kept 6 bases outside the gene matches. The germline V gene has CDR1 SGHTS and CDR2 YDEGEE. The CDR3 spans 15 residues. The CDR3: CASSLTWTGGFEQYF. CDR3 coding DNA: TGTGCCAGCAGCTTGACTTGGACAGGGGGCTTCGAGCAGTACTTC.

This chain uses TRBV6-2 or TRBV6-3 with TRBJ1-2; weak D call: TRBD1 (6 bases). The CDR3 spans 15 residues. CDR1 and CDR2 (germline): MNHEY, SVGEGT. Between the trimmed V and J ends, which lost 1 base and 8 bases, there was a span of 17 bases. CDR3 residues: CASSYWPGDEYGYTF. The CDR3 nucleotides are TGTGCCAGCAGTTACTGGCCAGGGGACGAGTACGGCTACACCTTC.

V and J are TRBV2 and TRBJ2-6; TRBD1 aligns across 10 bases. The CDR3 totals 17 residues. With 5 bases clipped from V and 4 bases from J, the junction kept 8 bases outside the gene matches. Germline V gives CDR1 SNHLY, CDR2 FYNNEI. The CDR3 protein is CASSKGQGYQGANVLTF. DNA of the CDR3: TGTGCCAGCAGTAAGGGACAGGGGTATCAGGGGGCCAACGTCCTGACTTTC.

The CDR3, as DNA: TGTGCCAGCACCTTGGACAGGGTGAACACTGAAGCTTTCTTT. Translation: CASTLDRVNTEAFF. V and J are TRBV2 and TRBJ1-1; TRBD1 aligns across 8 bases. Germline V gene sequence: CDR1 SNHLY, CDR2 FYNNEI. Germline trimming cut 7 bases from V and 0 bases from J; bases unmatched to any gene: 4. The CDR3 consists of 14 residues.